A selection of T cell receptor beta chains follows, all from one sample in a study of T-cell memory formation after mild COVID-19. Each CDR3 protein is one row after TCRdb ran MiXCR on the 5' RACE reads. Counted here are 100,000 to 150,000 distinct CDR3 sequences, over 15% occurring once; the ten biggest clones make up about 5%. Material: PBMCs or a T cell subset sorted from them (not recorded which). These receptor sequences come from a man in his late teens or twenties who had mild COVID-19 (a few samples of this study predate the infection). Cell type and time point are not known. Each CDR3 is given with its conserved first and last residue. Each record gives: V gene, clone size, D gene, J gene, CDR3 DNA, CDR3 protein. The D gene is left open where the match is weak. The size of a clone is reported for some rows only, either as once, few or many, or as a class for expanded clones.

>TRBV5-1|-|-|TRBJ2-5
TGCGCCAGCTTTAGACAGCAAGAGACCCAGTACTTC
CASFRQQETQYF
>TRBV6-6|-|-|TRBJ2-2
TGTGCCAGCAGTCCTGCGACCCGGAGCACCGGGGAGCTGTTTTTT
CASSPATRSTGELFF
>TRBV29-1|-|-|TRBJ2-1
TGCAGGGGGGGAGAGAGCTACAATGAGCAGTTCTTC
CRGGESYNEQFF
>TRBV20-1|few|-|TRBJ1-2
TGCAGTGCTAGAGAACGGGTCTATGGCTACACCTTC
CSARERVYGYTF
>TRBV9|few|TRBD1|TRBJ2-5
TGTGCCAGCAGCCCCCGGGACAGGGGGCCGGGGGAGACCCAGTACTTC
CASSPRDRGPGETQYF
>TRBV20-1|-|TRBD1|TRBJ2-5
TGCAGTGCCAAGTATCCGGGACAGGGAGAGACCCAGTACTTC
CSAKYPGQGETQYF
>TRBV5-1|many|TRBD1|TRBJ2-5
TGCGCCAGCAGCTTTACAGGGGACGTCCAAGAGACCCAGTACTTC
CASSFTGDVQETQYF
>TRBV20-1|-|-|TRBJ2-1
TGCAGTGTTAGGTCGGTCCCGGCAGAGTACAATGAGCAGTTCTTC
CSVRSVPAEYNEQFF
>TRBV5-1|-|-|TRBJ2-1
TGCGCCAGCAGCTTAAACCCAGGTCTCAATGAGCAGTTCTTC
CASSLNPGLNEQFF
>TRBV12-3/TRBV12-4|few|-|TRBJ2-4
TGTGCCAGCAGTTTCACCCCCAGTCTGGCCAAAAACATTCAGTACTTC
CASSFTPSLAKNIQYF
>TRBV7-2|few|TRBD2|TRBJ2-1
TGTGCCAGCAGCTTAGTTCCAGCGGGGGAGTCCTACAATGAGCAGTTCTTC
CASSLVPAGESYNEQFF
>TRBV12-3/TRBV12-4|few|-|TRBJ1-1
TGTGCCAGCAGTCTCCAGACGGGCACTGAAGCTTTCTTT
CASSLQTGTEAFF
>TRBV5-5|-|TRBD2|TRBJ2-3
TGTGCCAGCAGCTTGATCGCGGGGGGGTTCCATACGCAGTATTTT
CASSLIAGGFHTQYF
>TRBV7-2|few|-|TRBJ1-5
TGTGCCAGCAGCCCGAGAAGCATCGGTCGGGGTCCCCAGCATTTT
CASSPRSIGRGPQHF
>TRBV5-1|-|TRBD2|TRBJ2-3
TGCGCCAGCAGCTTGGGGGCTAGCGGTACGCAGTATTTT
CASSLGASGTQYF
>TRBV11-1|few|TRBD1|TRBJ2-1
TGTGCCAGCGTAACAGGGGAATACAATGATGAGCAGTTCTTC
CASVTGEYNDEQFF
>TRBV7-3|few|-|TRBJ2-3
TGTGCCAGCAGCAAGTCGGCACTCAGAAGCACAGATACGCAGTATTTT
CASSKSALRSTDTQYF
>TRBV7-6|few|TRBD2|TRBJ2-2
TGTGCCAGCAGCCGTAGCGGGTCCGGGGAGCTGTTTTTT
CASSRSGSGELFF
>TRBV4-1|few|-|TRBJ2-3
TGCGCCAGCAGCCTGTTCCACACAGATACGCAGTATTTT
CASSLFHTDTQYF
>TRBV4-1|-|-|TRBJ1-6
TGCGCCAGCAGCCAAGAGACAGAGGGTTCACCCCTCCACTTT
CASSQETEGSPLHF
>TRBV3-1|many|-|TRBJ2-3
TGTGCCAGCAGCCCCCAGGAGGGGCATACGCAGTATTTT
CASSPQEGHTQYF
>TRBV20-1|-|-|TRBJ2-1
TGCAGTGCTCTAGGATTTACTAACGGCGATGAGCAGTTCTTC
CSALGFTNGDEQFF
>TRBV5-1|many|TRBD1|TRBJ2-7
TGCGCCAGCAGCGCCCGGACAGGGCAATACACCTACGAGCAGTACTTC
CASSARTGQYTYEQYF
>TRBV20-1|few|TRBD2|TRBJ2-1
TGCAGTGCCCAGCGGGAATACAATGAGCAGTTCTTC
CSAQREYNEQFF
>TRBV5-6|-|-|TRBJ2-5
TGTGCCAGCAGCAGGGCAGGGATGGAGACCCAGTACTTC
CASSRAGMETQYF